This T cell receptor beta chain comes out of a study of CXCR3-negative and CXCR3-positive naive CD8 T cells. In the case of this clonotype: The antigen is unknown.

General study findings and limits: High diversity, comparable across both naive subsets, contrasted with much lower diversity in memory CD8+ cells. Naive cells that were CXCR3-negative or CXCR3-positive used TRBV-TRBJ genes alike, while memory cells diverged. Comparison of naive cells showed more hydrophobic TRB CDR3s in CXCR3-positive than in CXCR3-negative naive cells.

The TRB libraries of cDNA were built by UMI-labeled 5' RACE. With the 5' RACE reads reprocessed, TCRdb shows one record per CDR3 protein and no DNA. Recorded for this sample: 90,000 to 100,000 distinct CDR3 sequences. Germline values: CDR1 MNHNY, CDR2 SVGAGI (reference sequence). The CDR3 spans 15 residues. Material for sequencing was naive CXCR3+ CD8+ T cells from blood. The subset: CD45RO-CCR7+CD27+CD95- naive CD8+ T cells expressing CXCR3 (TNR3+). This TCR was recovered from a human donor in good health. Some clones in this sample may be carry-over from other donors' samples. The chain has TRBV6-6 and TRBJ1-1; TCRdb reports TRBD1, a call that lacks DNA to check it against. CDR3 sequence: CASSSGHRENTEAFF.